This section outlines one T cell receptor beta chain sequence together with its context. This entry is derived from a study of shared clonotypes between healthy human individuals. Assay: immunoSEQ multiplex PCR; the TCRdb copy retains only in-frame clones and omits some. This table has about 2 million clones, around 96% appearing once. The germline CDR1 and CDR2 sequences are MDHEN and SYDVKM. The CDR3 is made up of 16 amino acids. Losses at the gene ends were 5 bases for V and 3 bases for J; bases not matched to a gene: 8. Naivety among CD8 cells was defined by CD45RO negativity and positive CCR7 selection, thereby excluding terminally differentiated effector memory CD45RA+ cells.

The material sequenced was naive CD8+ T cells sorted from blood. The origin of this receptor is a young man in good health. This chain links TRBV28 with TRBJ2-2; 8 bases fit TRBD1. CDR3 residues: CASSPQGATDTGELFF. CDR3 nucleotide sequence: TGTGCCAGCAGTCCCCAGGGGGCAACGGACACCGGGGAGCTGTTTTTT.